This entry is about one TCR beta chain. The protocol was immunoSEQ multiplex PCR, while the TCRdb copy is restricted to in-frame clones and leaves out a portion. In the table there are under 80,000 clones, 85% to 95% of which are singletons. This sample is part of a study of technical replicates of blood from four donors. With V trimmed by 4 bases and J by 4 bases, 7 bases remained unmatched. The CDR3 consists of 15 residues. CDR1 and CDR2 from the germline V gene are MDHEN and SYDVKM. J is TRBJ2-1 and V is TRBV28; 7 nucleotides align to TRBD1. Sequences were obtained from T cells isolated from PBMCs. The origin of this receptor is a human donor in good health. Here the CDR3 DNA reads TGTGCCAGCAGTTCCGGGACAGCGACTTACAATGAGCAGTTCTTC. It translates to CASSSGTATYNEQFF.